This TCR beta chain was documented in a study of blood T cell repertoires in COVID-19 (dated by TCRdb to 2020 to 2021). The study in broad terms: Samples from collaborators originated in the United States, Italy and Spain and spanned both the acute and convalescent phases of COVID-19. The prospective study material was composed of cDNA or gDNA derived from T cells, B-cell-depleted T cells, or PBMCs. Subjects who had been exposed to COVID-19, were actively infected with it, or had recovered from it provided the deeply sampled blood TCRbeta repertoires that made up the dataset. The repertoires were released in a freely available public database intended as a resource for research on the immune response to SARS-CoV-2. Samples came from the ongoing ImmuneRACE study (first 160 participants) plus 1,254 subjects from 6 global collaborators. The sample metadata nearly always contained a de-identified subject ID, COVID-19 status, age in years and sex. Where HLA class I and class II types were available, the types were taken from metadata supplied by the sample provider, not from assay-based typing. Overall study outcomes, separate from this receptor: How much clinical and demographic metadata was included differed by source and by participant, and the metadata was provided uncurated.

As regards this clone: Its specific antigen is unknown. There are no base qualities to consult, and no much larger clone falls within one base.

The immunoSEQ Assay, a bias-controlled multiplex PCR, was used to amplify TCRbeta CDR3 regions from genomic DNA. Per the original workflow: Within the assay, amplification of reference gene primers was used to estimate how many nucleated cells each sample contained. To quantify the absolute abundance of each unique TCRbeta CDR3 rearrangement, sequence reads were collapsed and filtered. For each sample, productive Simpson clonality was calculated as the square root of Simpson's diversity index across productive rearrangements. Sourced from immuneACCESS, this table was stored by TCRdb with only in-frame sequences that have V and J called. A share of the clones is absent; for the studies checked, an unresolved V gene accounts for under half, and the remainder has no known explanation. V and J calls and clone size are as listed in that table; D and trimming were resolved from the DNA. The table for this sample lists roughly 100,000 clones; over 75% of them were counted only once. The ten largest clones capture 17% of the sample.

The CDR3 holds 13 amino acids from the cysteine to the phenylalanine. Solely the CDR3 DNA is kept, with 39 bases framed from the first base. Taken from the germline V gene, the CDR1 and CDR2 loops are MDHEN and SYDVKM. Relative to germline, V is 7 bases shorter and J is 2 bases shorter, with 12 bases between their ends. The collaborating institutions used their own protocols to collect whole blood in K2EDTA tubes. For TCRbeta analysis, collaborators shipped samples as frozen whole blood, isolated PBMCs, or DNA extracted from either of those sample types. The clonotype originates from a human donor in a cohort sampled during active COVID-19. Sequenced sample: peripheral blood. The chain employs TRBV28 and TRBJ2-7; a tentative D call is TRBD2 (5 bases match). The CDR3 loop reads CASIEGGAYEQYF. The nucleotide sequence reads TGTGCCAGCATAGAGGGTGGCGCCTACGAGCAGTACTTC.